This T cell receptor (beta chain) was documented in a study of blood T cells in healthy people across ages. The CDR3 spans 16 residues. Germline V CDR1 and CDR2: LGHNA, YNFKEQ. To note about this clonotype: What it recognizes is unknown. Germline and junction disagree at one end, which may indicate a read error.

It was with a sample-barcoded 5' primer and a J-beta primer mix that a second PCR of about 6 to 12 cycles was run. MiXCR, run by TCRdb on the 5' RACE reads, gives a single entry per CDR3 protein. This table holds fewer than 2,000,000 distinct CDR3 sequences, around 36% found once. Broader study findings: Greater diversity and more naive CD4+ cells were seen in long-lived donors than in aged donors.

V gene TRBV4-2 combines with J gene TRBJ2-5; possible D gene TRBD1, 5 bases. The DNA end is a closer match to TRBJ2-7, so the J assignment may be wrong. Sequenced: blood. The clonotype comes from a woman aged 25 to 39 in good health. CDR3 protein: CASSQDPQVSSCEQYF. CDR3 nucleotide sequence: TGTGCCAGCAGCCAAGATCCACAGGTTAGCTCCTGCGAGCAGTACTTC.